Each of the 15 T cell receptor beta chains below was sequenced from the same sample in a study of OX40 agonist ivuxolimab in advanced cancers. The library was made by the immunoSEQ multiplex PCR assay. TCRdb re-hosts the immuneACCESS table, in-frame sequences only. Its copies lack some clones; in the studies checked, an unresolved V gene accounts for under half of them, and the cause for the rest is not known. The sample table contains some 70,000 clones; only one count was recorded for around 84% of them. The ten largest account for 0.9% to 1.4% of the sample. The sequenced sample was CD4+ or CD8+ T cells sorted from blood, obtained in a trial of the OX40 agonist ivuxolimab. The receptors stem from an adult with an advanced solid tumor such as melanoma, head and neck, liver or kidney cancer.

The rearrangement uses TRBV5-1 and TRBJ2-5; TRBD2 is a possible D gene (5 bases). V lost 3 bases and J lost 4, with 10 bases in between. The germline V gene encodes CDR1 SGHRS and CDR2 YFSETQ. The CDR3 has 13 residues. The CDR3 DNA reads TGCGCCAGCAGCTCAAACCGGGGAGAGACCCAGTACTTC. Translating it yields CASSSNRGETQYF.

For the CDR3, the DNA is TGCGCCAGCAGTGTACAGACGAACACCGGGGAGCTGTTTTTT. It translates to CASSVQTNTGELFF. The V and J genes are TRBV5-1 and TRBJ2-2; D gene unclear. Per the germline V gene, CDR1 is SGHRS and CDR2 is YFSETQ. The length of the CDR3 is 14 residues. Trimming took off 5 bases at V and 0 bases at J, with 8 bases between the two ends. Based on the CDR3 plus reference TRBV5-1 and TRBJ2-2, the full variable domain is KAGVTQTPRYLIKTRGQQVTLSCSPISGHRSVSWYQQTPGQGLQFLFEYFSETQRNKGNFPGRFSGRQFSNSRSEMNVSTLELGDSALYLCASSVQTNTGELFFGEGSRLTVL.

This clone was counted a few times. This chain links TRBV19 with TRBJ2-3; a weak D match, TRBD1 (6 bases). The ends were cut back, 5 bases at V and 4 bases at J, with 13 bases in the middle. Germline V gene sequence: CDR1 LNHDA, CDR2 SQIVND (reference sequence). This CDR3 has 14 residues. The CDR3 nucleotides read TGTGCCAGTAGTTACCGGACAGAAGCAGATACGCAGTATTTT. Amino acid sequence: CASSYRTEADTQYF.

As concerns this clone: One end of the junction is discordant with germline, which a read error may explain. The genes are TRBV7-7 and TRBJ2-5; 9 bases agree with TRBD1. Germline V CDR1 and CDR2: SSHAT, FNYEAQ (reference sequence). CDR3 length: 19 amino acids. CDR3 protein: CASSLRLREHRGPQETQYF. In DNA, the CDR3 is TGTGCTAGCAGCTTAAGGTTGCGTGAGCACAGGGGGCCCCAAGAGACCCAGTACTTC.

The chain couples TRBV2 to TRBJ2-5; 9 nucleotides line up with TRBD1. V trimming: 5 bases; J trimming: 5 bases; junction bases outside the gene matches: 6. The CDR3 runs to 14 residues. Germline lookup yields CDR1 SNHLY and CDR2 FYNNEI. DNA for the CDR3: TGTGCCAGCAGTCTGGACAGGGGCTGGGAGACCCAGTACTTC. It is translated as CASSLDRGWETQYF. The full variable domain, in which reference TRBV2 and TRBJ2-5 provide the parts outside the CDR3, is EPEVTQTPSHQVTQMGQEVILRCVPISNHLYFYWYRQILGQKVEFLVSFYNNEISEKSEIFDDQFSVERPDGSNFTLKIRSTKLEDSAMYFCASSLDRGWETQYFGPGTRLLVL.

This clone was picked up one time. The J gene is TRBJ1-1, the V gene TRBV19; D is unresolved. Trimming left V 11 bases short and J 3 bases short, with 13 bases between. The germline gives CDR1 LNHDA, CDR2 SQIVND (reference sequence). The CDR3 is made up of 12 amino acids. Here the CDR3 reads CAADGEHTEAFF. CDR3 coding DNA: TGTGCCGCGGACGGGGAGCACACTGAAGCTTTCTTT.

The rearrangement joins TRBV5-6 to TRBJ2-3; D is uncertain. This CDR3 contains 14 residues. V lost 1 base and J lost 2, with 8 bases in between. CDR1 and CDR2 from the germline V gene are SGHDT and YYEEEE. The CDR3 spells CASSLFPNTDTQYF. The CDR3 DNA reads as TGTGCCAGCAGCTTGTTTCCCAACACAGATACGCAGTATTTT.

This chain connects TRBV4-3 to TRBJ1-6, with TRBD1 matching over 8 bases. The V gene end was trimmed by 0 bases and the J gene end by 10 bases; junction bases not matched to a gene: 5. Germline V gene lookup returns CDR1 LGHNA and CDR2 YSLEER. The CDR3 loop spans 15 amino acids. The CDR3 nucleotides read TGCGCCAGCAGCCAAGATGGGGACAGGACGTCACCCCTCCACTTT. This gives the protein CASSQDGDRTSPLHF.

V is TRBV6-1 and J is TRBJ1-5; a possible D gene is TRBD1 (6 bases). The CDR3 contains 14 residues. Germline V gene sequence: CDR1 MNHNS, CDR2 SASEGT. V was pared by 5 bases and J by 0 bases, with 8 bases between. CDR3 DNA: TGTGCCAGCAGTCCACAGGGTAGCAATCAGCCCCAGCATTTT. Protein sequence: CASSPQGSNQPQHF.

The rearrangement joins TRBV7-2 to TRBJ1-5, with 11 nucleotides matching TRBD1. Germline V gives CDR1 SGHTA, CDR2 FQGNSA. V was clipped by 6 bases and J by 7 bases; unmatched bases: 11. The CDR3 extends over 16 amino acids. Here the CDR3 reads CASSPPGQGGRQPQHF. CDR3 nucleotides: TGTGCCAGCAGTCCCCCGGGACAGGGGGGACGACAGCCCCAGCATTTT.

The CDR3 DNA reads TGTGCCAGCAGCACGGACAGGGGGCGCGAGCAGTACTTC. Protein: CASSTDRGREQYF. The chain combines TRBV7-6 with TRBJ2-7; 11 nucleotides align to TRBD1. Germline V CDR1 and CDR2: SGHVS, FNYEAQ. The CDR3 covers 13 residues. Losses at the gene ends were 5 bases for V and 6 bases for J; bases not matched to a gene: 3.

The chain uses TRBV4-1 and TRBJ2-5, with TRBD1 identical over 7 bases. CDR3 size: 14 residues. CDR1 and CDR2 from the germline V gene are MGHRA and YSYEKL. Trimming cost V 3 bases and J 5 bases; bases outside gene matches: 6. The CDR3 nucleotides read TGCGCCAGCAGCCAGGACAGGAATAGGGAGACCCAGTACTTC. Its protein is CASSQDRNRETQYF.

This clone was observed once. The chain joins TRBV5-1 to TRBJ1-1, with 7 bases fitting TRBD1. This CDR3 has 13 residues. Trimming removed 10 bases from V and 0 bases from J; junction bases left unmatched: 6. Germline V gene data show CDR1 as SGHRS and CDR2 as YFSETQ. The CDR3 DNA follows: TGCGCCTCACAAGGGACAGTGAACACTGAAGCTTTCTTT. Translating it yields CASQGTVNTEAFF.

This chain uses TRBV27 with TRBJ2-4, with D hard to call. The germline V gene has CDR1 MNHEY and CDR2 SMNVEV (reference sequence). The CDR3 has 15 amino acids. Trimming removed 9 bases from V and 1 base from J, with 16 bases in between. CDR3 region: CASPLRQPAKNIQYF. The CDR3 DNA follows: TGTGCCAGTCCCCTGAGGCAGCCTGCCAAAAACATTCAGTACTTC.

The V gene is TRBV7-9, the J gene TRBJ1-3; D is uncertain. CDR1 and CDR2 from the germline V gene are SEHNR and FQNEAQ (reference sequence). The CDR3 extends over 18 amino acids. Trimming pared 1 base from V and 2 bases from J, leaving 18 bases between. CDR3 residues: CASSLVRSAGLAGNTIYF. DNA for the CDR3: TGTGCCAGCAGCTTAGTTCGATCGGCAGGACTTGCTGGAAACACCATATATTTT.